A selection of T cell receptor beta chains follows, all from one sample in a study of blood T cells in healthy people across ages. MiXCR was run by TCRdb on the 5' RACE reads, yielding one entry per CDR3 protein. The sample contains approximately 1,000,000 distinct CDR3 sequences, less than 50% of which appear only once. The sequenced sample consisted of blood. All receptors come from an older woman in good health. The CDR3 runs from the conserved cysteine through the conserved F or W. Fields, in order: clone size, J gene, D gene, V gene, CDR3 DNA, CDR3 protein. A D gene is named only where the DNA matches it firmly. Only some rows state a clone size, as once, few, many or a class for expanded clones.

NA | TRBJ2-7 | TRBD1 | TRBV27 | TGTGCCAGCGGGACAGGGGTTGGCGAGCAGTACTTC | CASGTGVGEQYF
NA | TRBJ2-7 | TRBD1 | TRBV14 | TGTGCCAGCAGCCAAGGGACAGGCCTAACCTACGAGCAGTACTTC | CASSQGTGLTYEQYF
few | TRBJ2-7 | TRBD2 | TRBV7-8 | TGTGCCAGCAGCCTCCGCCGACTAGCGGTGATCTACGAGCAGTACTTC | CASSLRRLAVIYEQYF
NA | TRBJ1-5 | NA | TRBV28 | TGTGCCAGCGGGTGGGGGCAGGGGACAAATCAGCCCCAGCATTTT | CASGWGQGTNQPQHF
NA | TRBJ2-5 | TRBD1 | TRBV7-2 | TGTGCCAGCAGCTTAGGTATCGGACAGGTACAAGAGACCCAGTACTTC | CASSLGIGQVQETQYF
NA | TRBJ2-1 | NA | TRBV6-1 | TGTGCCAGTGGAAAAGACCGGGACTTTAACAATGAGCAGTTCTTC | CASGKDRDFNNEQFF
NA | TRBJ1-2 | TRBD1 | TRBV12-3/TRBV12-4 | TGTGCCAGCAGCCCCCGGACAGGGGTTAACTATGGCTACACCTTC | CASSPRTGVNYGYTF
few | TRBJ2-3 | NA | TRBV20-1 | TGCAGTGCACGAGTTTTCAGTTGGCAGATCACAGATACGCAGTATTTT | CSARVFSWQITDTQYF
many | TRBJ2-3 | NA | TRBV29-1 | TGCAGCGTTGTAAGGGTTACAGATACGCAGTATTTT | CSVVRVTDTQYF
few | TRBJ2-7 | NA | TRBV24-1 | TGTGCCACCAGTGAACCCCGGCGGAGGGAAACCCACGAGCAGTACTTC | CATSEPRRRETHEQYF
NA | TRBJ2-1 | NA | TRBV28 | TGTGCCAGCAGTTTAGGGGGGGCGTTCAATGAGCAGTTCTTC | CASSLGGAFNEQFF
few | TRBJ1-2 | NA | TRBV6-5 | TGTGCCAGCAGTGACCTAGGCAGATCCAACTATGGCTACACCTTC | CASSDLGRSNYGYTF
NA | TRBJ1-6 | NA | TRBV7-9 | TGTGCCAGCAGCTTATTGGACAGTAATTCACCCCTCCACTTT | CASSLLDSNSPLHF
NA | TRBJ2-7 | NA | TRBV6-4 | TGTGCCAGCAGTCTCTCCGTTTTTGGGGCGATGGGATATTACGAGCAGTACTTC | CASSLSVFGAMGYYEQYF
few | TRBJ2-5 | NA | TRBV9 | TGTGCCAGCAGCCCTGACTTGGAGGAGACCCAGTACTTC | CASSPDLEETQYF
few | TRBJ1-5 | TRBD1 | TRBV16 | TGTGCCAGCAGCCCATACAGGGGGAATCAGCCCCAGCATTTT | CASSPYRGNQPQHF
NA | TRBJ2-3 | TRBD2 | TRBV28 | TGTGCCAGCAGTATAGCGGGGCGCACAGATACGCAGTATTTT | CASSIAGRTDTQYF
many | TRBJ2-5 | NA | TRBV2 | TGTGCCAGCAGTGTTCGGACTACCGGTTCAGGGGCCCAGTACTTC | CASSVRTTGSGAQYF
NA | TRBJ2-2 | TRBD1 | TRBV24-1 | TGTGCCACCAACCCCGGGACAGGGGGCCACGGGGAGCTGTTTTTT | CATNPGTGGHGELFF
NA | TRBJ1-6 | NA | TRBV12-3/TRBV12-4 | TGTGCCAGCCGGATCGGGCAGCAAAATTCACCCCTCCACTTT | CASRIGQQNSPLHF
NA | TRBJ2-3 | TRBD1 | TRBV28 | TGTGCCAGTAGACGAAGGGACAGAATCACAGATACGCAGTATTTT | CASRRRDRITDTQYF
many | TRBJ2-5 | TRBD2 | TRBV3-1 | TGTGCCAGCAGCCAAGTACCTGGATTCGGGACTAGGGTTTACCAAGAGACCCAGTACTTC | CASSQVPGFGTRVYQETQYF